What follows are 29 T cell receptor beta chains derived from one specimen sequenced in a study of control samples from healthy donors and cancer patients. TCRdb's copy holds only in-frame clones and misses some; the assay was immunoSEQ multiplex PCR. The sample has some 160,000 clones, more than 85% seen once; the top ten hold approximately 0.7%. Input material: blood. Receptors originate from a woman younger than 45 in good health.

The CDR3 loop is CASSLQGAGTNTGELFF. The CDR3 bases are TGTGCCAGCAGCTTACAGGGGGCCGGAACGAACACCGGGGAGCTGTTTTTT. V gene TRBV7-2 combines with J gene TRBJ2-2, with 8 bases matching TRBD1. J was trimmed by 0 bases and V by 2 bases; bases with no gene match: 5. The CDR3 is made up of 17 amino acids. Germline V gene sequence: CDR1 SGHTA, CDR2 FQGNSA.

The chain recombines TRBV5-5 with TRBJ2-2; 9 positions match TRBD2. The germline gives CDR1 SGHKS, CDR2 YYEKEE (reference sequence). V trimming: 4 bases; J trimming: 4 bases; junction bases outside the gene matches: 8. The CDR3 extends over 16 amino acids. The CDR3 DNA is TGTGCCAGCAGCCCCTGGGGGACTAGCAGCACCGGGGAGCTGTTTTTT. Protein product: CASSPWGTSSTGELFF.

As DNA, the CDR3 is TGTGCCAGCAGTGAGGGGCAGGGTGTGAATTCACCCCTCCACTTT. It yields the protein CASSEGQGVNSPLHF. V and J are TRBV25-1 and TRBJ1-6; D may be TRBD1 (5 bases). CDR3 length equals 15 residues. Germline V CDR1 and CDR2: MGHDK, SYGVNS. Trimming removed 3 bases from V and 7 bases from J, with 13 bases in between.

The chain has TRBV28 and TRBJ1-1; D is unresolved. Germline loops: CDR1 MDHEN, CDR2 SYDVKM. Deletions cut 7 bases from V and 3 bases from J, with 9 bases between. This CDR3 has 12 amino acids. As DNA, the CDR3 is TGTGCCAGCAATACAGACGACACTGAAGCTTTCTTT. Encoded protein: CASNTDDTEAFF.

The chain combines TRBV3-1 (or the pseudogene TRBV3-2) with TRBJ2-1; 8 nucleotides line up with TRBD2. The CDR3 sequence is 18 residues long. The V gene's germline CDR1 is LGHDT and CDR2 YNNKEL (reference sequence). Trimming cost V 0 bases and J 4 bases; bases outside gene matches: 11. This CDR3 is CASSQDLVGSGAYNEQFF. The CDR3 DNA is TGTGCCAGCAGCCAAGATCTGGTCGGTAGCGGGGCGTACAATGAGCAGTTCTTC.

The chain uses TRBV19 and TRBJ2-3, with D uncertain. The CDR3 has 15 residues. V gave up 3 bases and J gave up 0 bases, with 10 bases separating them. Germline-derived CDR1 and CDR2 are LNHDA and SQIVND (reference sequence). Here the CDR3 reads CASSIYGASTDTQYF. The CDR3 DNA sequence: TGTGCCAGTAGTATTTATGGAGCTAGCACAGATACGCAGTATTTT.

J is TRBJ2-3 and V is TRBV7-6, with D uncertain. CDR1 SGHVS and CDR2 FNYEAQ come from the germline V gene. CDR3 length: 15 amino acids. V lost 4 bases and J 4 bases, leaving 15 bases between the germline ends. CDR3 sequence (DNA): TGTGCCAGCAGCTCGCCGGAGCTTGGCCCAGATACGCAGTATTTT. This gives the protein CASSSPELGPDTQYF.

This clone has just one count. The chain recombines TRBV12-3 or TRBV12-4 with TRBJ1-2, with D maybe TRBD1 (5 bases). The CDR3 runs to 13 residues. Trimming pared 6 bases from V and 3 bases from J, leaving 11 bases between. CDR3 sequence: CASSLGVDYGYTF. The DNA of the CDR3 is TGTGCCAGCAGCCTGGGGGTTGACTATGGCTACACCTTC.

The chain is built from TRBV27 and TRBJ2-3; TRBD2 might be the D (5 bases). The ends were cut back, 5 bases at V and 0 bases at J, with 12 bases in the middle. Germline values: CDR1 MNHEY, CDR2 SMNVEV (reference sequence). This CDR3 region has 15 residues. The DNA of the CDR3 is TGTGCCAGCAGTCCCCTAGCTGCTAGCACAGATACGCAGTATTTT. Residues: CASSPLAASTDTQYF.

The chain links TRBV28 to TRBJ2-7; 8 bases match TRBD1. The V segment lost 5 bases and the J segment 3 bases; nucleotides outside the gene matches: 3. Germline CDR1 MDHEN, CDR2 SYDVKM. CDR3 length equals 13 residues. The CDR3 is CASSPDRGYEQYF. For the CDR3, the DNA is TGTGCCAGCAGTCCCGACAGGGGCTACGAGCAGTACTTC.

The CDR3 reads CASSQGLAASTDTQYF. For the CDR3, the DNA is TGTGCCAGCAGTCAAGGACTAGCGGCAAGCACAGATACGCAGTATTTT. The chain links TRBV6-2 or TRBV6-3 to TRBJ2-3; TRBD2 agrees at 10 bases. The V gene end was trimmed by 5 bases and the J gene end by 0 bases; junction bases not matched to a gene: 5. CDR3 length: 16 residues. Germline V lookup: CDR1 MNHEY, CDR2 SVGEGT.

A single count supports this clone. This rearrangement joins TRBV27 to TRBJ1-1, with TRBD1 matching 7 bases. CDR1 and CDR2 from the germline V gene are MNHEY and SMNVEV (reference sequence). The CDR3 has 16 residues. Unmatched junction bases numbered 10, after V lost 2 bases and J lost 4 bases. The CDR3 nucleotides are TGTGCCAGCAGTTTAGATCTAGGGGGCAGGATCACTGAAGCTTTCTTT. Translation: CASSLDLGGRITEAFF.

The CDR3: CASSLDRANTEAFF. The CDR3, as DNA: TGTGCCAGCAGCCTGGACAGGGCGAACACTGAAGCTTTCTTT. The chain carries TRBV5-4 and TRBJ1-1, with 8 positions matching TRBD1. The CDR3 extends over 14 amino acids. Germline CDR1 and CDR2: SGHNT and YYREEE (reference sequence). V lost 4 bases and J lost 1; bases outside the gene matches: 3.

The rearrangement joins TRBV2 to TRBJ1-5, with 10 bases that match TRBD1. The CDR3 covers 16 residues. In germline, CDR1 is SNHLY, CDR2 FYNNEI. Trimming at V came to 4 bases and at J to 5 bases, leaving 8 bases not matched to a gene. As DNA, the CDR3 is TGTGCCAGCAGTGGTAGGACAGGGGGTAGGGATCAGCCCCAGCATTTT. Encoded protein: CASSGRTGGRDQPQHF.

The rearrangement joins TRBV10-3 to TRBJ2-6; D could derive from TRBD1 or TRBD2 (6 bases each). CDR3 size: 17 residues. In germline, CDR1 is ENHRY, CDR2 SYGVKD. V was pared by 9 bases and J by 0 bases, with 18 bases between. This CDR3 is CAISTGKGGSGANVLTF. The DNA of the CDR3 is TGTGCCATTTCTACAGGGAAGGGGGGCTCTGGGGCCAACGTCCTGACTTTC.

This chain links TRBV18 with TRBJ2-7; 8 bases are shared with TRBD1. V was pared by 4 bases and J by 6 bases, with 11 bases of the junction left unmatched. Germline CDR1 and CDR2: KGHSH and LQKENI. CDR3 length equals 15 residues. CDR3 DNA sequence: TGTGCCAGCTCACTTCAGACAGGGGATCGCGGCGAGCAGTACTTC. Residues: CASSLQTGDRGEQYF.

The J gene is TRBJ2-5, the V gene TRBV27; the match to TRBD2 covers 9 bases. Trimming took 7 bases from V and 1 from J; bases not matched to a gene: 4. Germline CDR1 and CDR2: MNHEY and SMNVEV (reference sequence). The CDR3 has 14 residues. The CDR3 nucleotides read TGTGCCAGCAATAGCGGGAGATTCCAAGAGACCCAGTACTTC. Residues: CASNSGRFQETQYF.

The chain carries TRBV7-2 and TRBJ1-1; D is unresolved. V dropped 1 base and J dropped 2 bases, with 8 bases sitting between them. The germline V gene has CDR1 SGHTA and CDR2 FQGNSA. The CDR3 totals 14 residues. DNA for the CDR3: TGTGCCAGCAGCTTAGACAGTACCAACACTGAAGCTTTCTTT. Protein product: CASSLDSTNTEAFF.

The CDR3 spells CACECETANTGELFF. As DNA, the CDR3 is TGTGCCTGCGAGTGTGAGACAGCGAACACCGGGGAGCTGTTTTTT. V usage is TRBV30 and J usage is TRBJ2-2; D might be TRBD1 (5 bases). Deletions cut 6 bases from V and 0 bases from J, with 14 bases between. Germline V lookup: CDR1 GTSNPN, CDR2 SVGIG (reference sequence). The CDR3 consists of 15 residues.

This chain connects TRBV6-5 to TRBJ2-7, with D hard to call. Trimming stripped 4 bases from V and 6 bases from J, with 7 bases between. This CDR3 has 11 amino acids. Per the germline V gene, CDR1 is MNHEY and CDR2 is SVGAGI. CDR3 coding DNA: TGTGCCAGCAGTTCCCTATCCGAGCAGTACTTC. This sequence encodes CASSSLSEQYF.

The J gene is TRBJ2-3, the V gene TRBV24-1; D not resolved. Germline CDR1 and CDR2: KGHDR and SFDVKD. The CDR3 sequence is 13 residues long. V was cut by 3 bases and J by 9 bases, with 12 bases left in between. CDR3 loop: CATSDTARWTQYF. In DNA, the CDR3 is TGTGCCACCAGTGATACCGCCCGGTGGACGCAGTATTTT.

The chain carries TRBV2 and TRBJ1-5; TRBD1 matches at 7 bases. Germline V gene data show CDR1 as SNHLY and CDR2 as FYNNEI. V was clipped by 6 bases and J by 4 bases; unmatched bases: 9. The CDR3 consists of 15 residues. CDR3 loop: CASSGDSSANQPQHF. DNA of the CDR3: TGTGCCAGCAGCGGGGACAGCAGTGCGAATCAGCCCCAGCATTTT. The complete variable domain, with remaining parts taken from reference TRBV2 and TRBJ1-5, reads EPEVTQTPSHQVTQMGQEVILRCVPISNHLYFYWYRQILGQKVEFLVSFYNNEISEKSEIFDDQFSVERPDGSNFTLKIRSTKLEDSAMYFCASSGDSSANQPQHFGDGTRLSIL.

The CDR3 sequence: CASSPRARAGANTEAFF. The CDR3 nucleotides are TGTGCCAGCAGCCCCCGGGCTCGGGCAGGTGCGAACACTGAAGCTTTCTTT. V and J are TRBV7-9 and TRBJ1-1; D gene uncertain. The CDR3 contains 17 residues. V was clipped by 5 bases and J by 1 base, with 20 bases between them. Germline V CDR1 and CDR2: SEHNR, FQNEAQ (reference sequence).

This clone was observed a single time. The chain combines TRBV6-5 with TRBJ2-7; TRBD2 is a possible D gene (5 bases). The germline V gene encodes CDR1 MNHEY and CDR2 SVGAGI. The V end lost 0 bases, the J end lost 5 bases, and 14 bases lay between the germline ends. The CDR3 spans 15 residues. This CDR3 is CASSYSSGVLNEQYF. As DNA, the CDR3 is TGTGCCAGCAGTTACTCGTCCGGGGTATTAAACGAGCAGTACTTC.

V is TRBV5-5 and J is TRBJ1-2; D call uncertain. This CDR3 spans 16 amino acids. CDR1 is SGHKS and CDR2 is YYEKEE in the germline V gene (reference sequence). Trimming removed 0 bases from V and 0 bases from J, with 12 bases in between. For the CDR3, the DNA is TGTGCCAGCAGCTTGGGACCGACGGCAACTAACTATGGCTACACCTTC. Protein product: CASSLGPTATNYGYTF.

This rearrangement joins TRBV27 to TRBJ2-7; 10 bases agree with TRBD2. Germline-derived CDR1 and CDR2 are MNHEY and SMNVEV (reference sequence). V was pared by 5 bases and J by 6 bases, with 13 bases of the junction left unmatched. CDR3 length: 16 amino acids. The DNA of the CDR3 is TGTGCCAGCAGTCGGACTAGCGGTACACTCCCACTCGAGCAGTACTTC. Translating it yields CASSRTSGTLPLEQYF.

The chain has TRBV28 and TRBJ1-4, with D uncertain. From germline, CDR1 is MDHEN and CDR2 SYDVKM. V lost 3 bases to trimming and J lost 3 bases, with 8 bases between them. CDR3 length: 14 amino acids. CDR3 bases: TGTGCCAGCAGTTTCCCCGGTTCTAATGAAAAACTGTTTTTT. It specifies CASSFPGSNEKLFF.

This clone was found a few times. This chain links TRBV6-4 with TRBJ1-6, with TRBD1 matching 8 bases. V lost 3 bases and J lost 5; bases outside the gene matches: 0. The germline gives CDR1 MRHNA, CDR2 SNTAGT. The CDR3 runs to 14 residues. The CDR3 protein is CASSEDRDNSPLHF. CDR3 nucleotide sequence: TGTGCCAGCAGTGAGGACAGGGATAATTCACCCCTCCACTTT.

CDR3 protein: CASSGGQGTYEQYF. CDR3 in DNA: TGTGCCAGCAGTGGGGGACAGGGGACCTACGAGCAGTACTTC. The J gene is TRBJ2-7, the V gene TRBV2; 10 nucleotides agree with TRBD1. This CDR3 is built from 14 residues. Germline CDR1 and CDR2: SNHLY and FYNNEI. V was pared by 4 bases and J by 2 bases, with 2 bases of the junction left unmatched.